This T cell receptor beta chain was captured by sequencing in a study of blood T cell repertoires in COVID-19. The wider study: COVID-19 samples, acute and convalescent, were from the United States, Italy and Spain.

Sequenced by immunoSEQ multiplex PCR; TCRdb stores in-frame clones only, minus some. The sample has around 250,000 clones, 75% to 90% seen once. This CDR3 is built from 16 residues. V lost 1 base to trimming and J lost 0 bases; unmatched junction nucleotides: 1. The germline CDR1 and CDR2 sequences are LGHNA and YNFKEQ. The V gene is TRBV4-2, the J gene TRBJ1-3; 9 bases line up with TRBD1. Sequencing was done on a sample of PBMCs or T cells enriched from blood (not recorded which). This clonotype originated in a woman in her 40s who had been exposed to COVID-19. In DNA form, the CDR3 reads TGTGCCAGCAGCCAAGTACAGGGGGCCTCTGGAAACACCATATATTTT. It translates to CASSQVQGASGNTIYF.